Given below is one T cell receptor beta chain in context. Its specificity is not known. The sample belongs to a study of cytomegalovirus exposure and HLA in healthy donors. Study details: There were fewer than 500 genotyped donors. Of these, 81% fell in the genetic ancestry cluster associated with self-reported Caucasian donors.

The PCR contained 60 Vbeta and 13 Jbeta primers. TCRdb keeps only in-frame clones here, not all; method: immunoSEQ multiplex PCR. The repertoire holds about 160,000 clones, roughly 76% seen once, with around 1.4% in the top ten. The donors, nominally healthy at sampling, likely had unrecorded immune exposures. Overall study results and limits: Later on, a genetic analysis was performed. It linked a missense variant in DCLRE1C with V- and J-gene trimming of TCR beta.

The clonotype comes from a man in his sixties in good health and CMV-seronegative. Sample: PBMCs.

The CDR3 reads CASSNRASSYNSPLHF. DNA of the CDR3: TGTGCCAGCAGCAACAGGGCGAGCTCCTATAATTCACCCCTCCACTTT. The rearrangement joins TRBV5-6 to TRBJ1-6, with D tentatively TRBD1 (6 bases). V was cut by 4 bases and J by 0 bases, with 11 bases left in between. CDR1 is SGHDT, CDR2 YYEEEE, per germline. The CDR3 totals 16 residues.